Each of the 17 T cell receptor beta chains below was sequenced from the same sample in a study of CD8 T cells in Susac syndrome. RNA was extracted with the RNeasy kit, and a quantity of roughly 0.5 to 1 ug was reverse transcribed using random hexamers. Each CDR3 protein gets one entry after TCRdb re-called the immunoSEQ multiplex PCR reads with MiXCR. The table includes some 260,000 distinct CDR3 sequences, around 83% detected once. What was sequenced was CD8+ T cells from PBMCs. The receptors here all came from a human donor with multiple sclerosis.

The CDR3 sequence is CASSYSTKREGPNTQYF. The DNA of the CDR3 is TGTGCCAGCAGTTACTCGACGAAGCGGGAGGGCCCGAATACGCAGTATTTT. This chain links TRBV6-5 with TRBJ2-3; TRBD2 matches 10 bases. From germline, CDR1 is MNHEY and CDR2 SVGAGI. The J segment lost 7 bases and the V segment lost 0 bases, leaving 10 bases of the junction unmatched. The CDR3 sequence is 17 residues long.

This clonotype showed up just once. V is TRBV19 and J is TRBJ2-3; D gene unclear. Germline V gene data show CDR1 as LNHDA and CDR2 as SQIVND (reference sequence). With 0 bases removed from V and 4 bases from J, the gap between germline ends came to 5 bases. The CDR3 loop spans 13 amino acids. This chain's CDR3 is CASSIDRPDTQYF. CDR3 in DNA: TGTGCCAGTAGTATAGATCGCCCAGATACGCAGTATTTT.

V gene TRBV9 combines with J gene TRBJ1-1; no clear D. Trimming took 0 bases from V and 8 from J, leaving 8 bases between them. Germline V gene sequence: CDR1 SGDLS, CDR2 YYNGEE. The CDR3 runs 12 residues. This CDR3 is CASSVGGEEAFF. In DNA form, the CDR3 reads TGTGCCAGCAGCGTAGGGGGAGAGGAAGCTTTCTTT.

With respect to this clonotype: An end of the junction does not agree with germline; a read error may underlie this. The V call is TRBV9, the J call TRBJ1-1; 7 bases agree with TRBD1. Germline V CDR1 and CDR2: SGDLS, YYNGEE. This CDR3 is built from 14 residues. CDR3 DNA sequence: TGTGCCAGCAGCGCCTCAGGGGGGGGCACTGCAGCTTTCTTT. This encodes CASSASGGGTAAFF.

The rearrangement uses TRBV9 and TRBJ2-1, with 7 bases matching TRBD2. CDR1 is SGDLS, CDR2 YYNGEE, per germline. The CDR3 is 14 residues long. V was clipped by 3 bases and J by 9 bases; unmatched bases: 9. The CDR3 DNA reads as TGTGCCAGCAGCGCCTCCGGGGGAGGGGCTGAGCAGTTCTTC. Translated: CASSASGGGAEQFF. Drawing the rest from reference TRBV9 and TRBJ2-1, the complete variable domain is DSGVTQTPKHLITATGQRVTLRCSPRSGDLSVYWYQQSLDQGLQFLIQYYNGEERAKGNILERFSAQQFPDLHSELNLSSLELGDSALYFCASSASGGGAEQFFGPGTRLTVL.

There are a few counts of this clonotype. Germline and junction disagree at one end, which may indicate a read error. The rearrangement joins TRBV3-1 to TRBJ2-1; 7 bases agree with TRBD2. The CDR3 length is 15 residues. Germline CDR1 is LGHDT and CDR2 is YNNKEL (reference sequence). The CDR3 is CASSQDGGSYNEQFF. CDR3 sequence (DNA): TGCGCCAGCAGCCAAGACGGGGGGAGCTACAATGAGCAGTTCTTC.

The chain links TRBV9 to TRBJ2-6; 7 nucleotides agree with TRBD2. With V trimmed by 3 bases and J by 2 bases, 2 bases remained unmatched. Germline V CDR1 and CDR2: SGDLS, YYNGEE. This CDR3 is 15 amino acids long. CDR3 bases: TGTGCCAGCAGCGGGGGAGGGACTGGGGCCAACGTCCTGACTTTC. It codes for CASSGGGTGANVLTF.

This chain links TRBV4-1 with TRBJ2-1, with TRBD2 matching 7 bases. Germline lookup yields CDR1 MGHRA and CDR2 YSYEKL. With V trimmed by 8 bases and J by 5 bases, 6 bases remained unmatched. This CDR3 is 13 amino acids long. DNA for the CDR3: TGCGCCAGCTGGAGCGGGGAGAACAATGAGCAGTTCTTC. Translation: CASWSGENNEQFF.

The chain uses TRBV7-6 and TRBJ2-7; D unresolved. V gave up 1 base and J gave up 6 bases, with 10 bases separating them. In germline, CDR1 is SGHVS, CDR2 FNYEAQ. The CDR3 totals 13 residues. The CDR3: CASSLDHSSEQYF. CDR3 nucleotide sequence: TGTGCCAGCAGCTTAGACCATAGCTCCGAGCAGTACTTC.

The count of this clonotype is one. The DNA for the CDR3 is TGCAGCGTTGAAGGAACTAGCGGAGTCTCCTACAATGAGCAGTTCTTC. It is translated as CSVEGTSGVSYNEQFF. The rearrangement uses TRBV29-1 and TRBJ2-1; 8 nucleotides match TRBD2. Germline V gene lookup returns CDR1 SQVTM and CDR2 ANQGSEA. With 1 base clipped from V and 0 bases from J, the junction kept 5 bases outside the gene matches. CDR3 length equals 16 residues.

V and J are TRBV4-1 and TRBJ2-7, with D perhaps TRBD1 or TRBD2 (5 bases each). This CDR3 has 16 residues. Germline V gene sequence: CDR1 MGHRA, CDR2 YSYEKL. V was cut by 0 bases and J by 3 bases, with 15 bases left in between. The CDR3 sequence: CASSQEVSGPIYEQYF. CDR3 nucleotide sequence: TGCGCCAGCAGCCAAGAGGTCTCGGGACCCATCTACGAGCAGTACTTC.

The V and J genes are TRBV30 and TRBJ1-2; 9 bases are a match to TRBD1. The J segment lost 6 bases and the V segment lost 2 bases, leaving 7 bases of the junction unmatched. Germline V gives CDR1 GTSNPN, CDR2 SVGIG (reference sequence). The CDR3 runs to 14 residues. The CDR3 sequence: CAWSTTGGADGYTF. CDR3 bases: TGTGCCTGGAGTACTACAGGGGGCGCGGATGGCTACACCTTC.

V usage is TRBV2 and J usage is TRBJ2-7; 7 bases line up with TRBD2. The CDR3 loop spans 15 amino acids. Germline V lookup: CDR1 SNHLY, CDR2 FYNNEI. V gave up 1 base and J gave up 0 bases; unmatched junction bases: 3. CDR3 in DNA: TGTGCCAGCAGTGAAGGTTCGGGGGGCTCCTACGAGCAGTACTTC. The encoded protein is CASSEGSGGSYEQYF.

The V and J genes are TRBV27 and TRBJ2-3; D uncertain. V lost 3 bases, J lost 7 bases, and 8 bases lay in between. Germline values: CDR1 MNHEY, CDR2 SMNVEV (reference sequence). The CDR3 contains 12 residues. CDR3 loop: CASSFGSNTQYF. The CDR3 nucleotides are TGTGCCAGCAGTTTTGGCTCGAATACGCAGTATTTT.

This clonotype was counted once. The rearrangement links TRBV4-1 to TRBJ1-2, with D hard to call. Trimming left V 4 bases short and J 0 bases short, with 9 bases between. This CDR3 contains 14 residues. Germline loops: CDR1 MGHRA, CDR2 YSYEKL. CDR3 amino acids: CASSPMEANYGYTF. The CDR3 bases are TGCGCCAGCAGCCCAATGGAGGCTAACTATGGCTACACCTTC.

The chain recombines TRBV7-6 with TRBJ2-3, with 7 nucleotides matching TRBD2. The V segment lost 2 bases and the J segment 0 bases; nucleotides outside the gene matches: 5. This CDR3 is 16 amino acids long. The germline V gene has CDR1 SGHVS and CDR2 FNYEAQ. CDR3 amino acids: CASSLRSSGSTDTQYF. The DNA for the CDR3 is TGTGCCAGCAGCTTACGGTCTAGCGGTAGCACAGATACGCAGTATTTT.

The CDR3: CASGKWELAAYNEQFF. CDR3 nucleotides: TGTGCCAGCGGAAAATGGGAGCTAGCGGCCTACAATGAGCAGTTCTTC. J is TRBJ2-1 and V is TRBV9; 7 bases map to TRBD2. The CDR3 consists of 16 residues. Germline V lookup: CDR1 SGDLS, CDR2 YYNGEE. The V segment lost 7 bases and the J segment 2 bases; nucleotides outside the gene matches: 12.